What follows are 18 T cell receptor beta chains derived from one specimen sequenced in a study of cytomegalovirus exposure and HLA in healthy donors. Primers for the PCR totalled 60 Vbeta and 13 Jbeta. Using immunoSEQ multiplex PCR, the repertoire was profiled, and TCRdb retains in-frame clones only, with some absent. Among around 140,000 clones listed, about four fifths were seen once. Input material: PBMCs. These receptors originate from a male donor in good health and CMV-seronegative.

The V and J genes are TRBV4-2 and TRBJ2-7; 9 nucleotides match TRBD1. Unmatched junction bases numbered 4, after V lost 1 base and J lost 6 bases. The CDR3 has 14 residues. Germline-derived CDR1 and CDR2 are LGHNA and YNFKEQ. CDR3 in amino acids: CASSQVGQGAEQYF. The CDR3 region has the DNA TGTGCCAGCAGCCAAGTGGGACAGGGAGCCGAGCAGTACTTC.

This clone showed up just a few times. The V and J genes are TRBV4-3 and TRBJ1-3, with D unresolved. Germline CDR1 LGHNA, CDR2 YSLEER. This CDR3 contains 15 residues. The V gene lost 3 bases and the J gene lost 2 bases, with 11 bases spanning the gap. The chain's CDR3 is CASSQVVATGNTIYF. The CDR3 region has the DNA TGCGCCAGCAGCCAGGTCGTAGCCACTGGAAACACCATATATTTT.

This clone came up a few times. The chain uses TRBV6-1 and TRBJ1-4, with 10 bases fitting TRBD1. The CDR3 covers 14 residues. The J segment lost 8 bases and the V segment lost 6 bases, leaving 6 bases of the junction unmatched. Germline V lookup: CDR1 MNHNS, CDR2 SASEGT. In DNA, the CDR3 is TGTGCCAGCAGACTAGGACAGGGGGGAGAAAAACTGTTTTTT. It yields the protein CASRLGQGGEKLFF.

The chain combines TRBV2 with TRBJ2-3, with 9 nucleotides matching TRBD2. The junction had 1 base not matched to a gene; V was cut back by 5 bases and J by 1 base. The CDR3 spans 14 residues. Germline CDR1 SNHLY, CDR2 FYNNEI. The CDR3 here is CASSLAGGTDTQYF. In nucleotides, the CDR3 is TGTGCCAGCAGTTTAGCGGGGGGCACAGATACGCAGTATTTT.

The chain carries TRBV6-5 and TRBJ1-1, with a tentative D call TRBD1 (5 bases). The length of the CDR3 is 14 residues. V gave up 6 bases and J gave up 4 bases, with 15 bases separating them. Germline assignment: CDR1 MNHEY and CDR2 SVGAGI. The CDR3 loop is CASRPDGQVTEAFF. The CDR3 DNA reads TGTGCCAGCAGACCAGACGGACAAGTCACTGAAGCTTTCTTT.

CDR3 amino acids: CASSEARWGVNYGYTF. CDR3 DNA sequence: TGTGCCAGCAGTGAAGCGAGATGGGGAGTTAACTATGGCTACACCTTC. The chain recombines TRBV2 with TRBJ1-2; no definite D call. V shed 0 bases and J shed 1 base, with 12 bases lying between them. There are 16 residues in the CDR3. Looked up from germline, CDR1 is SNHLY and CDR2 is FYNNEI.

The genes are TRBV30 and TRBJ2-2, with unresolved D. CDR3 size: 12 residues. Germline loops: CDR1 GTSNPN, CDR2 SVGIG (reference sequence). V gave up 5 bases and J gave up 1 base, with 5 bases separating them. The CDR3 spells CAWGLNTGELFF. The CDR3 DNA sequence: TGTGCCTGGGGCCTGAACACCGGGGAGCTGTTTTTT. The variable domain in full, completed from reference TRBV30 and TRBJ2-2, reads SQTIHQWPATLVQPVGSPLSLECTVEGTSNPNLYWYRQAAGRGLQLLFYSVGIGQISSEVPQNLSASRPQDRQFILSSKKLLLSDSGFYLCAWGLNTGELFFGEGSRLTVL.

The chain carries TRBV27 and TRBJ2-5; perhaps TRBD1 as D (5 bases). Germline loops: CDR1 MNHEY, CDR2 SMNVEV (reference sequence). V shed 5 bases and J shed 9 bases, with 19 bases lying between them. The CDR3 covers 14 residues. CDR3 in amino acids: CASSHDSLATAQYF. The CDR3 DNA is TGTGCCAGCAGTCACGACAGCCTGGCCACGGCCCAGTACTTC.

The chain uses TRBV11-2 and TRBJ2-2; tentative D call: TRBD1 (6 bases). With 11 bases removed from V and 0 bases from J, the gap between germline ends came to 13 bases. From germline, CDR1 is SGHAT and CDR2 FQNNGV. The CDR3 is made up of 14 amino acids. CDR3 residues: CAHQGSSNTGELFF. CDR3 in DNA: TGTGCCCACCAGGGGAGCTCGAACACCGGGGAGCTGTTTTTT.

The chain links TRBV19 to TRBJ2-3, with 9 bases fitting TRBD1. CDR3 size: 14 residues. Germline V gene data show CDR1 as LNHDA and CDR2 as SQIVND (reference sequence). The J segment lost 6 bases and the V segment lost 7 bases, leaving 8 bases of the junction unmatched. Written as DNA, the CDR3 is TGTGCCAGTAAGTGGACAGGGGAATCGGATACGCAGTATTTT. The encoded protein is CASKWTGESDTQYF.

The gene calls are TRBV12-5 and TRBJ2-7; D remains unclear. Germline CDR1 and CDR2: LGHNT and FRNRAP. Trimming shortened V by 6 bases and J by 6 bases, and 9 bases separated the two germline ends. The CDR3 runs 11 residues. The chain's CDR3 is CASGQLAEQYF. In DNA form, the CDR3 reads TGTGCTAGTGGACAGCTGGCCGAGCAGTACTTC.

This clone was found a few times. V gene TRBV7-6 combines with J gene TRBJ1-3, with 9 bases identical to TRBD1. Germline V gene data show CDR1 as SGHVS and CDR2 as FNYEAQ. The CDR3 sequence is 18 residues long. V lost 5 bases, J lost 2 bases, and 13 bases stayed unmatched. CDR3 sequence reads: CASSERLHRTGAGNTIYF. In DNA, the CDR3 is TGTGCCAGCAGCGAACGCCTGCACCGGACAGGGGCTGGAAACACCATATATTTT.

The chain recombines TRBV19 with TRBJ1-2; 7 bases are a match to TRBD1. Germline loops: CDR1 LNHDA, CDR2 SQIVND (reference sequence). The CDR3 is 13 amino acids. V trimming: 10 bases; J trimming: 10 bases; junction bases outside the gene matches: 15. The CDR3 sequence: CATRRQGEVDYTF. CDR3 nucleotide sequence: TGTGCCACCAGAAGACAGGGCGAAGTCGACTACACCTTC. Using reference TRBV19 and TRBJ1-2 for the parts outside the CDR3, the full variable domain is DGGITQSPKYLFRKEGQNVTLSCEQNLNHDAMYWYRQDPGQGLRLIYYSQIVNDFQKGDIAEGYSVSREKKESFPLTVTSAQKNPTAFYLCATRRQGEVDYTFGSGTRLTVV.

CDR3 loop: CASSLLKRGQYF. The DNA of the CDR3 is TGTGCCAGCAGCTTGCTCAAGCGGGGCCAGTACTTC. The chain carries TRBV5-8 and TRBJ2-7; TRBD2 aligns across 7 bases. Per germline, CDR1 SGHTS and CDR2 YDEGEE. J was trimmed by 10 bases and V by 1 base; bases with no gene match: 5. The length of the CDR3 is 12 residues.

The chain carries TRBV5-1 and TRBJ2-5; 11 bases map to TRBD2. V lost 2 bases, J lost 4 bases, and 4 bases stayed unmatched. Germline V lookup: CDR1 SGHRS, CDR2 YFSETQ. The CDR3 covers 15 residues. The CDR3 coding sequence is TGCGCCAGCAGCTTTTTAGCGGGGGGGCGAGAGACCCAGTACTTC. This codes for CASSFLAGGRETQYF.

The CDR3 sequence is CAITPGLAGGPNTGELFF. DNA of the CDR3: TGTGCCATCACCCCCGGGCTAGCGGGGGGCCCGAACACCGGGGAGCTGTTTTTT. This chain joins TRBV10-3 and TRBJ2-2; 11 positions agree with TRBD2. Losses at the gene ends were 7 bases for V and 0 bases for J; bases not matched to a gene: 10. CDR3 length: 18 residues. Germline-derived CDR1 and CDR2 are ENHRY and SYGVKD.

The chain recombines TRBV19 with TRBJ1-2; D remains ambiguous. The germline V and J ends were trimmed by 6 bases and 4 bases, with 9 bases remaining between them. Germline V lookup: CDR1 LNHDA, CDR2 SQIVND (reference sequence). This CDR3 contains 12 residues. The CDR3 region is CASRTAFYGYTF. CDR3 in DNA: TGTGCCAGTAGAACAGCCTTCTATGGCTACACCTTC.

This rearrangement joins TRBV12-5 to TRBJ1-3; 7 nucleotides match TRBD1. CDR3 length: 15 amino acids. The germline V gene encodes CDR1 LGHNT and CDR2 FRNRAP. Trimming cost V 5 bases and J 2 bases; bases outside gene matches: 6. CDR3 DNA: TGTGCTAGTGGTCCGGGACAGAGTACTGGAAACACCATATATTTT. As protein: CASGPGQSTGNTIYF.